Listed below are T cell receptor beta chains from one sample, sequenced in a study of cytomegalovirus exposure and HLA in healthy donors. Method: immunoSEQ multiplex PCR; TCRdb's copy keeps in-frame clones and lacks some. The profile shows under 400,000 clones, approximately 91% of them singletons. Sequences were obtained from PBMCs. The receptor source for this set is a young man in good health and CMV-seronegative. CDR3s include the opening cysteine and the closing phenylalanine or tryptophan. Each record gives: D gene, J gene, V gene, clone size, CDR3 protein, CDR3 DNA. D genes are given only for firm matches. Not every row has a clone size; where given, it reads once, few, many or a size class.

D gene: TRBD1; J gene: TRBJ1-1; V gene: TRBV7-8; clone size: NA; CDR3 protein: CASSLGYTGTGTTEAFF; CDR3 DNA: TGTGCCAGCAGCTTAGGCTATACCGGGACAGGGACCACTGAAGCTTTCTTT
D gene: NA; J gene: TRBJ1-1; V gene: TRBV12-2; clone size: NA; CDR3 protein: CASRLARRREANTEAFF; CDR3 DNA: TGTGCAAGTCGCTTAGCGAGAAGGAGGGAAGCAAACACTGAAGCTTTCTTT
D gene: NA; J gene: TRBJ1-1; V gene: TRBV10-1; clone size: once; CDR3 protein: CASSESGGPTEAFF; CDR3 DNA: TGCGCCAGCAGTGAGTCCGGGGGGCCCACTGAAGCTTTCTTT
D gene: NA; J gene: TRBJ2-7; V gene: TRBV2; clone size: NA; CDR3 protein: CASTLGRVSYEQYF; CDR3 DNA: TGTGCCAGCACCCTGGGCAGGGTATCCTACGAGCAGTACTTC
D gene: TRBD1; J gene: TRBJ1-2; V gene: TRBV4-3; clone size: NA; CDR3 protein: CASSQELGQGTYGYTF; CDR3 DNA: TGCGCCAGCAGCCAAGAACTTGGACAGGGGACCTATGGCTACACCTTC
D gene: NA; J gene: TRBJ1-2; V gene: TRBV11-1; clone size: NA; CDR3 protein: CASGTPRNYGYTF; CDR3 DNA: TGTGCCAGCGGGACACCACGGAACTATGGCTACACCTTC
D gene: TRBD2; J gene: TRBJ2-5; V gene: TRBV27; clone size: NA; CDR3 protein: CASSLSGGVLRETQYF; CDR3 DNA: TGTGCCAGCAGTCTTAGCGGGGGGGTCCTTCGGGAGACCCAGTACTTC
D gene: TRBD2; J gene: TRBJ2-7; V gene: TRBV7-9; clone size: NA; CDR3 protein: CASRKQGLASDEQYF; CDR3 DNA: TGTGCCAGCAGGAAGCAGGGACTAGCGAGTGACGAGCAGTACTTC
D gene: NA; J gene: TRBJ2-1; V gene: TRBV4-1; clone size: NA; CDR3 protein: CASSRLIVADNEQFF; CDR3 DNA: TGCGCCAGCAGCCGACTAATAGTAGCTGACAATGAGCAGTTCTTC
D gene: TRBD1; J gene: TRBJ2-1; V gene: TRBV29-1; clone size: NA; CDR3 protein: CSTGQATYNEQFF; CDR3 DNA: TGCAGCACCGGACAGGCGACCTACAATGAGCAGTTCTTC
D gene: TRBD1; J gene: TRBJ1-6; V gene: TRBV15; clone size: few; CDR3 protein: CATSRDLGQVYNSPLHF; CDR3 DNA: TGTGCCACCAGCAGAGACTTAGGACAGGTGTATAATTCACCCCTCCACTTT
D gene: TRBD1; J gene: TRBJ2-3; V gene: TRBV5-1; clone size: NA; CDR3 protein: CASSLSGQGSTDTQYF; CDR3 DNA: TGCGCCAGCAGCTTGTCAGGACAGGGAAGCACAGATACGCAGTATTTT
D gene: TRBD1; J gene: TRBJ2-1; V gene: TRBV11-2; clone size: NA; CDR3 protein: CASSLDSGTEFF; CDR3 DNA: TGTGCCAGCAGCTTAGATTCCGGGACAGAGTTCTTC
D gene: TRBD1; J gene: TRBJ1-6; V gene: TRBV10-3; clone size: once; CDR3 protein: CAISESGQTSSYNSPLHF; CDR3 DNA: TGTGCCATCAGTGAGTCGGGACAGACTAGCTCCTATAATTCACCCCTCCACTTT
D gene: NA; J gene: TRBJ2-7; V gene: TRBV10-2; clone size: NA; CDR3 protein: CASSEEAWGPLSEQYF; CDR3 DNA: TGCGCCAGCAGTGAGGAGGCATGGGGGCCCCTTTCCGAGCAGTACTTC
D gene: TRBD2; J gene: TRBJ2-1; V gene: TRBV11-2; clone size: NA; CDR3 protein: CASTLAGGYNEQFF; CDR3 DNA: TGTGCCAGTACACTAGCGGGGGGCTACAATGAGCAGTTCTTC
D gene: NA; J gene: TRBJ2-7; V gene: TRBV6-5; clone size: few; CDR3 protein: CASSYRSSYEQYF; CDR3 DNA: TGTGCCAGCAGTTACAGGAGCTCCTACGAGCAGTACTTC
D gene: NA; J gene: TRBJ1-1; V gene: TRBV11-2; clone size: NA; CDR3 protein: CASSYDARDTEAFF; CDR3 DNA: TGTGCCAGCAGCTATGATGCGAGGGATACTGAAGCTTTCTTT
D gene: NA; J gene: TRBJ1-4; V gene: TRBV5-6; clone size: NA; CDR3 protein: CASSLYGSGSEKLFF; CDR3 DNA: TGTGCCAGCAGCTTGTATGGGTCCGGGAGTGAAAAACTGTTTTTT
D gene: NA; J gene: TRBJ2-6; V gene: TRBV4-1; clone size: NA; CDR3 protein: CASSHFVSSGANVLTF; CDR3 DNA: TGCGCCAGCAGCCACTTTGTGAGCTCTGGGGCCAACGTCCTGACTTTC
D gene: NA; J gene: TRBJ2-7; V gene: TRBV18; clone size: NA; CDR3 protein: CASSPPGAYEQYF; CDR3 DNA: TGTGCCAGCTCTCCTCCAGGCGCCTACGAGCAGTACTTC
D gene: TRBD1; J gene: TRBJ2-5; V gene: TRBV2; clone size: NA; CDR3 protein: CASRGRTGLVETQYF; CDR3 DNA: TGTGCCAGCAGGGGGCGGACAGGGCTCGTAGAGACCCAGTACTTC
D gene: NA; J gene: TRBJ2-2; V gene: TRBV2; clone size: NA; CDR3 protein: CASSEYGEGELFF; CDR3 DNA: TGTGCCAGCAGTGAATACGGGGAGGGGGAGCTGTTTTTT
D gene: TRBD2; J gene: TRBJ2-7; V gene: TRBV18; clone size: NA; CDR3 protein: CASSSWTSGGQSGIYEQYF; CDR3 DNA: TGTGCCAGCTCATCGTGGACTAGCGGGGGGCAGTCTGGTATCTACGAGCAGTACTTC
D gene: NA; J gene: TRBJ1-2; V gene: TRBV10-3; clone size: NA; CDR3 protein: CAISEAPDSRYTF; CDR3 DNA: TGTGCCATCAGTGAGGCCCCTGACAGCCGCTACACCTTC
D gene: NA; J gene: TRBJ2-3; V gene: TRBV7-6; clone size: NA; CDR3 protein: CASSFTQGTQYF; CDR3 DNA: TGTGCCAGCAGTTTCACACAGGGTACGCAGTATTTT
D gene: NA; J gene: TRBJ1-1; V gene: TRBV9; clone size: NA; CDR3 protein: CASSVGGFNTEAFF; CDR3 DNA: TGTGCCAGCAGCGTAGGAGGCTTCAACACTGAAGCTTTCTTT
D gene: TRBD1; J gene: TRBJ1-3; V gene: TRBV28; clone size: NA; CDR3 protein: CASSPRTGSGGNTIYF; CDR3 DNA: TGTGCCAGCAGTCCTCGGACAGGCTCAGGTGGAAACACCATATATTTT
D gene: NA; J gene: TRBJ1-6; V gene: TRBV2; clone size: NA; CDR3 protein: CASKRTVNSPLHF; CDR3 DNA: TGTGCCAGCAAGAGGACAGTGAATTCACCCCTCCACTTT
D gene: NA; J gene: TRBJ1-1; V gene: TRBV11-2; clone size: NA; CDR3 protein: CASSFGLEDTEAFF; CDR3 DNA: TGTGCCAGCAGCTTTGGTCTTGAGGACACTGAAGCTTTCTTT
D gene: NA; J gene: TRBJ1-5; V gene: TRBV5-8; clone size: NA; CDR3 protein: CASNPGGWQPQHF; CDR3 DNA: TGTGCCAGCAACCCCGGGGGGTGGCAGCCCCAGCATTTT
D gene: NA; J gene: TRBJ2-5; V gene: TRBV6-5; clone size: once; CDR3 protein: CASSGVRRQETQYF; CDR3 DNA: TGTGCCAGCAGTGGCGTCAGGCGACAAGAGACCCAGTACTTC
D gene: TRBD1; J gene: TRBJ2-2; V gene: TRBV7-6; clone size: NA; CDR3 protein: CASSFFRGQGSPTGELFF; CDR3 DNA: TGTGCCAGCAGCTTCTTCAGGGGACAGGGGTCCCCCACCGGGGAGCTGTTTTTT
D gene: NA; J gene: TRBJ1-5; V gene: TRBV6-5; clone size: few; CDR3 protein: CASSPGRGGGQPQHF; CDR3 DNA: TGTGCCAGCAGCCCGGGGAGGGGCGGTGGTCAGCCCCAGCATTTT
D gene: NA; J gene: TRBJ1-1; V gene: TRBV9; clone size: NA; CDR3 protein: CASSNGGGSVTEAFF; CDR3 DNA: TGTGCCAGCTCCAATGGCGGGGGGAGCGTCACTGAAGCTTTCTTT
D gene: NA; J gene: TRBJ1-1; V gene: TRBV19; clone size: NA; CDR3 protein: CASSEGMNTEAFF; CDR3 DNA: TGTGCCAGTAGTGAGGGAATGAACACTGAAGCTTTCTTT
D gene: NA; J gene: TRBJ2-5; V gene: TRBV7-2; clone size: once; CDR3 protein: CASSLGVLIETQYF; CDR3 DNA: TGTGCCAGCAGCTTAGGAGTCCTTATAGAGACCCAGTACTTC
D gene: NA; J gene: TRBJ1-1; V gene: TRBV27; clone size: NA; CDR3 protein: CASSFGRGLEAFF; CDR3 DNA: TGTGCCAGCAGTTTTGGGAGGGGACTTGAAGCTTTCTTT
D gene: NA; J gene: TRBJ1-3; V gene: TRBV9; clone size: NA; CDR3 protein: CASSVSSSGNTIYF; CDR3 DNA: TGTGCCAGCAGCGTATCGAGCTCTGGAAACACCATATATTTT
D gene: NA; J gene: TRBJ2-4; V gene: TRBV6-5; clone size: NA; CDR3 protein: CASSYSKLAKNIQYF; CDR3 DNA: TGTGCCAGCAGTTACTCGAAACTAGCCAAAAACATTCAGTACTTC
D gene: TRBD1; J gene: TRBJ2-7; V gene: TRBV27; clone size: NA; CDR3 protein: CASSAGTGYPYEQYF; CDR3 DNA: TGTGCCAGCAGTGCCGGGACAGGGTATCCCTACGAGCAGTACTTC
D gene: NA; J gene: TRBJ1-2; V gene: TRBV28; clone size: NA; CDR3 protein: CASIPSPVVWRYTF; CDR3 DNA: TGTGCCAGCATCCCTTCCCCCGTGGTCTGGCGGTACACCTTC
D gene: TRBD1; J gene: TRBJ2-7; V gene: TRBV15; clone size: once; CDR3 protein: CATSRETGLSYEQYF; CDR3 DNA: TGTGCCACCAGCAGAGAGACAGGGCTCTCCTACGAGCAGTACTTC
D gene: TRBD1; J gene: TRBJ1-2; V gene: TRBV6-5; clone size: few; CDR3 protein: CASSYSGTGGWGYTF; CDR3 DNA: TGTGCCAGCAGTTACTCGGGGACAGGGGGCTGGGGCTACACCTTC
D gene: NA; J gene: TRBJ1-2; V gene: TRBV4-1; clone size: NA; CDR3 protein: CASSSQGSDGYTF; CDR3 DNA: TGCGCCAGCAGCTCACAGGGAAGTGATGGCTACACCTTC
D gene: TRBD1; J gene: TRBJ2-5; V gene: TRBV4-1; clone size: NA; CDR3 protein: CASSQPATGEETQYF; CDR3 DNA: TGCGCCAGCAGCCAACCCGCGACAGGGGAAGAGACCCAGTACTTC
D gene: TRBD2; J gene: TRBJ2-1; V gene: TRBV5-1; clone size: NA; CDR3 protein: CASSLGIRGGSTNEQFF; CDR3 DNA: TGCGCCAGCAGCTTGGGTATTCGGGGAGGGAGTACAAATGAGCAGTTCTTC
D gene: NA; J gene: TRBJ2-7; V gene: TRBV5-5; clone size: NA; CDR3 protein: CASTLGLERALRQYF; CDR3 DNA: TGTGCCAGCACCCTTGGTCTCGAGCGGGCCCTGAGGCAGTACTTC
D gene: TRBD1; J gene: TRBJ2-3; V gene: TRBV7-2; clone size: NA; CDR3 protein: CASTLGQGQYF; CDR3 DNA: TGTGCCAGCACCTTAGGACAGGGGCAGTATTTT
D gene: NA; J gene: TRBJ2-7; V gene: TRBV7-8; clone size: NA; CDR3 protein: CARKTNSYEQYF; CDR3 DNA: TGTGCCCGCAAGACTAACTCCTACGAGCAGTACTTC
D gene: NA; J gene: TRBJ1-2; V gene: TRBV7-8; clone size: once; CDR3 protein: CASSLYLSGANYGYTF; CDR3 DNA: TGTGCCAGCAGCTTGTATCTGTCTGGAGCTAACTATGGCTACACCTTC
D gene: TRBD1; J gene: TRBJ2-7; V gene: TRBV29-1; clone size: NA; CDR3 protein: CSVEGTGWGEQYF; CDR3 DNA: TGCAGCGTTGAAGGGACAGGGTGGGGCGAGCAGTACTTC
D gene: NA; J gene: TRBJ1-2; V gene: TRBV12-5; clone size: NA; CDR3 protein: CASGLQLGGDGYTF; CDR3 DNA: TGTGCTAGTGGTCTCCAATTGGGAGGGGATGGCTACACCTTC
D gene: TRBD1; J gene: TRBJ1-5; V gene: TRBV6-5; clone size: NA; CDR3 protein: CASSYSRQGNQPQHF; CDR3 DNA: TGTGCCAGCAGTTACTCTAGACAGGGTAATCAGCCCCAGCATTTT
D gene: TRBD1; J gene: TRBJ2-7; V gene: TRBV6-5; clone size: NA; CDR3 protein: CATSKWTGFSQYF; CDR3 DNA: TGTGCCACCTCTAAGTGGACAGGGTTTAGTCAGTACTTC
D gene: NA; J gene: TRBJ1-5; V gene: TRBV7-2; clone size: NA; CDR3 protein: CASSPSGYPPGQPQHF; CDR3 DNA: TGTGCCAGCAGCCCTAGTGGCTACCCGCCCGGGCAGCCCCAGCATTTT
D gene: NA; J gene: TRBJ1-2; V gene: TRBV19; clone size: once; CDR3 protein: CASTVLMGATNYGYTF; CDR3 DNA: TGTGCCAGTACCGTACTGATGGGAGCCACGAACTATGGCTACACCTTC
D gene: NA; J gene: TRBJ2-3; V gene: TRBV4-3; clone size: NA; CDR3 protein: CASSLGGGPQYF; CDR3 DNA: TGCGCCAGCAGCCTAGGGGGAGGGCCGCAGTATTTT
D gene: NA; J gene: TRBJ1-6; V gene: TRBV5-4; clone size: NA; CDR3 protein: CASSLKGVYNSPLHF; CDR3 DNA: TGTGCCAGCAGCTTGAAGGGGGTCTATAATTCACCCCTCCACTTT